This T cell receptor beta chain was observed in a study of control samples from healthy donors and cancer patients. Looked up from germline, CDR1 is SNHLY and CDR2 is FYNNEI. This CDR3 comprises 13 residues. V dropped 5 bases and J dropped 6 bases, with 13 bases sitting between them. Produced via immunoSEQ multiplex PCR; TCRdb's table is partial and in-frame only. This table holds about 140,000 clones, about 86% found once. The rearrangement joins TRBV2 to TRBJ1-1; tentative D call: TRBD1 (6 bases). The sample taken for sequencing was blood. The origin of this receptor is a man younger than 35 in good health. Here the CDR3 DNA reads TGTGCCAGCAGTATCCCAGGGGTCGCTGAAGCTTTCTTT. The encoded protein is CASSIPGVAEAFF.